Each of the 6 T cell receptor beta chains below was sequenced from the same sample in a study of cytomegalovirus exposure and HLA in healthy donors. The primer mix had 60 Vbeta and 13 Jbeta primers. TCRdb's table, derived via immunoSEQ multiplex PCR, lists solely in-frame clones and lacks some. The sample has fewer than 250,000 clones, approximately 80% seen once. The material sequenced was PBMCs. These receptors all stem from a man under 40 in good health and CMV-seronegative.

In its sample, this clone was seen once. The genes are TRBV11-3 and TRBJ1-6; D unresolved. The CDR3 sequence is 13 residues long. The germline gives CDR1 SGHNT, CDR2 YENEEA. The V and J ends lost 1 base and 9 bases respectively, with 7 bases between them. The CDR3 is CASSLVDFSPLHF. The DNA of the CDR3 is TGTGCCAGCAGCTTAGTGGACTTTTCACCCCTCCACTTT.

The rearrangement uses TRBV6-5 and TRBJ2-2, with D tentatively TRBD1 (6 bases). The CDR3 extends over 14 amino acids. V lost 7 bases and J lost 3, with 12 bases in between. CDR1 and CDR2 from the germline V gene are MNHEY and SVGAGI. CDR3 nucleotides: TGTGCCAGCAAAGGACAGCAACACACCGGGGAGCTGTTTTTT. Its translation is CASKGQQHTGELFF.

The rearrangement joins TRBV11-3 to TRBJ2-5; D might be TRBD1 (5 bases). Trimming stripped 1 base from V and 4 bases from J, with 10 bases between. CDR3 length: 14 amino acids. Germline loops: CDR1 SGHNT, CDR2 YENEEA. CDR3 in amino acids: CASSLGGSSETQYF. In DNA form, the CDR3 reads TGTGCCAGCAGCTTAGGGGGCTCGTCAGAGACCCAGTACTTC.

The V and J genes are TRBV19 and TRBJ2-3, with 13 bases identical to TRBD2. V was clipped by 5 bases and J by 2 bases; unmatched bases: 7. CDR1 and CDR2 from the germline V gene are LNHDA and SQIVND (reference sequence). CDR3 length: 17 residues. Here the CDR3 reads CASSSRLAGGPTDTQYF. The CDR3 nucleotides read TGTGCCAGTAGTTCGAGACTAGCGGGGGGCCCCACAGATACGCAGTATTTT.

The CDR3 is CASSPVAGPLGGNTIYF. The DNA for the CDR3 is TGCGCCAGCAGCCCAGTTGCAGGCCCTCTCGGTGGAAACACCATATATTTT. This chain uses TRBV4-1 with TRBJ1-3; D is ambiguous. V was cut by 4 bases and J by 3 bases, with 19 bases left in between. The CDR3 covers 17 residues. Germline CDR1 and CDR2: MGHRA and YSYEKL.

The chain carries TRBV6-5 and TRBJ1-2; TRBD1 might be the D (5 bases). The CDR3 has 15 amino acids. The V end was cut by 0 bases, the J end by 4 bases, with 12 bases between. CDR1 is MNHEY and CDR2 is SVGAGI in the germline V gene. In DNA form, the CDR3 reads TGTGCCAGCAGTTACTCGAAGGGGTCCAGCTATGGCTACACCTTC. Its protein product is CASSYSKGSSYGYTF.